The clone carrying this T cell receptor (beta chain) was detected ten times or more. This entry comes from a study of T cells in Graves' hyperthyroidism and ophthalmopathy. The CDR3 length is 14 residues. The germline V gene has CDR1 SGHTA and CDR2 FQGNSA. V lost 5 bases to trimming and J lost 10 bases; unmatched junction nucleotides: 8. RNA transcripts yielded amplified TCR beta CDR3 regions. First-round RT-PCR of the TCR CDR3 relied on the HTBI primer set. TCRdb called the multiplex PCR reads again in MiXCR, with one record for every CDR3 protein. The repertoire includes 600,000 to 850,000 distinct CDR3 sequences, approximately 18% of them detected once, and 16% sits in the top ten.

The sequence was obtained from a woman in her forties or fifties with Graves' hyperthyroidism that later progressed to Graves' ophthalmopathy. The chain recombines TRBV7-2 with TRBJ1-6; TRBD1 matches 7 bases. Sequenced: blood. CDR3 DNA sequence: TGTGCCAGCAGCCAGGGGGGGGCTCGCTCACCCCTCCACTTT. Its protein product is CASSQGGARSPLHF.